These 16 T cell receptor beta chains originate from one sample sequenced in a study of cytomegalovirus exposure and HLA in healthy donors. PCR was performed using 60 Vbeta and 13 Jbeta primers. TCRdb's copy holds only in-frame clones and misses some; the assay was immunoSEQ multiplex PCR. The table includes tens of thousands of clones, 65% to 85% detected once. Sequencing used PBMCs. These receptors were taken from a woman aged 25 to 45 in good health and CMV-seronegative.

This chain connects TRBV11-2 to TRBJ1-2; TRBD1 matches at 10 bases. The V and J ends lost 4 bases and 6 bases, in that order; junction bases with no gene match: 5. The germline CDR1 and CDR2 sequences are SGHAT and FQNNGV. The CDR3 runs to 14 residues. The DNA of the CDR3 is TGTGCCAGCAGCTCGGACAGGGGGATGCATGGCTACACCTTC. This translates into CASSSDRGMHGYTF.

The chain combines TRBV9 with TRBJ2-1; tentative D call: TRBD2 (6 bases). V was shortened by 4 bases and J by 4 bases, with 15 bases between the two germline ends. Germline V lookup: CDR1 SGDLS, CDR2 YYNGEE. This CDR3 contains 15 residues. The CDR3 here is CASSPEGRRYNEQFF. The DNA for the CDR3 is TGTGCCAGCAGCCCGGAGGGCCGGAGGTACAATGAGCAGTTCTTC.

The rearrangement uses TRBV4-3 and TRBJ2-2; no clear D gene. Germline V gene data show CDR1 as LGHNA and CDR2 as YSLEER. The CDR3 runs 17 residues. Trimming stripped 1 base from V and 6 bases from J, with 18 bases between. The CDR3: CASSQVTWAQAPGELFF. The CDR3 DNA follows: TGCGCCAGCAGCCAAGTTACCTGGGCACAAGCCCCCGGGGAGCTGTTTTTT.

The chain uses TRBV7-8 and TRBJ2-5, with a tentative D call TRBD1 (5 bases). TRBJ2-7 matches the DNA end more closely, so the J call is doubtful. CDR1 and CDR2 from the germline V gene are SGHVS and FQNEAQ. The CDR3 totals 14 residues. DNA for the CDR3: TGTGCCAGCAGCTTAGCGCACCAGGGCTACGAGCAGTACTTC. Protein product: CASSLAHQGYEQYF.

The CDR3, as DNA: TGTGCCAGCAGTGGGGAGGGAGCAGGCATTACAGATACGCAGTATTTT. Protein: CASSGEGAGITDTQYF. The V call is TRBV25-1, the J call TRBJ2-3; 7 nucleotides line up with TRBD2. Germline V gene data show CDR1 as MGHDK and CDR2 as SYGVNS. The CDR3 covers 16 residues. Trimming took 4 bases from V and 3 from J; bases not matched to a gene: 10.

The chain links TRBV4-3 to TRBJ2-3; D might be TRBD2 (6 bases). Trimming pared 3 bases from V and 2 bases from J, leaving 12 bases between. CDR3 length equals 15 residues. Germline V gene data show CDR1 as LGHNA and CDR2 as YSLEER. CDR3 bases: TGCGCCAGCAGCCAGGGACTGCTCTTCACAGATACGCAGTATTTT. It is translated as CASSQGLLFTDTQYF.

The genes are TRBV7-9 and TRBJ2-1; TRBD2 matches at 9 bases. Germline trimming cut 4 bases from V and 1 base from J; bases unmatched to any gene: 5. CDR3 length: 16 residues. The germline V gene has CDR1 SEHNR and CDR2 FQNEAQ (reference sequence). CDR3 nucleotides: TGTGCCAGCAGCTCCTTAGCGGGAGTGTCCTACAATGAGCAGTTCTTC. This translates into CASSSLAGVSYNEQFF.

The genes are TRBV15 and TRBJ1-2; 7 bases are shared with TRBD1. The CDR3 has 13 amino acids. The germline CDR1 and CDR2 sequences are LNHNV and YYDKDF (reference sequence). J lost 7 bases, V lost 4 bases, and 6 bases had no gene match. CDR3 loop: CATSTDRVLGYTF. DNA for the CDR3: TGTGCCACCAGCACCGACAGGGTACTTGGCTACACCTTC.

The chain couples TRBV7-2 to TRBJ2-1; 8 nucleotides line up with TRBD2. The V and J ends lost 3 bases and 6 bases, in that order; junction bases with no gene match: 10. The germline V gene encodes CDR1 SGHTA and CDR2 FQGNSA. The CDR3 is made up of 16 amino acids. The CDR3 sequence is CASSLRPSGTSNEQFF. The CDR3 coding sequence is TGTGCCAGCAGCTTGAGGCCTTCCGGGACTAGCAATGAGCAGTTCTTC.

The chain recombines TRBV6-1 with TRBJ2-5; tentatively, D is TRBD1 (5 bases). The CDR3 consists of 15 residues. The germline V gene encodes CDR1 MNHNS and CDR2 SASEGT. Trimming pared 0 bases from V and 5 bases from J, leaving 13 bases between. In nucleotides, the CDR3 is TGTGCCAGCAGTGAAGCGGGGCCGGTCGAGGAGACCCAGTACTTC. Translated, it gives CASSEAGPVEETQYF.

The rearrangement links TRBV10-3 to TRBJ1-5; TRBD1 is a possible D gene (6 bases). The CDR3 extends over 14 amino acids. The V and J ends lost 3 bases and 7 bases respectively, with 13 bases between them. The V gene's germline CDR1 is ENHRY and CDR2 SYGVKD. The CDR3 region is CAISEGAGAQPQHF. DNA of the CDR3: TGTGCCATCAGTGAAGGGGCAGGGGCCCAGCCCCAGCATTTT.

The V call is TRBV19, the J call TRBJ1-1; the D is unclear. Trimming cost V 7 bases and J 0 bases, with 12 bases left between them. From germline, CDR1 is LNHDA and CDR2 SQIVND (reference sequence). The CDR3 length is 14 residues. The CDR3: CASIGSGMNTEAFF. CDR3 coding DNA: TGTGCCAGTATTGGCTCGGGGATGAACACTGAAGCTTTCTTT. The complete variable domain, with remaining parts taken from reference TRBV19 and TRBJ1-1, reads DGGITQSPKYLFRKEGQNVTLSCEQNLNHDAMYWYRQDPGQGLRLIYYSQIVNDFQKGDIAEGYSVSREKKESFPLTVTSAQKNPTAFYLCASIGSGMNTEAFFGQGTRLTVV.

This chain uses TRBV7-2 with TRBJ1-5, with D perhaps TRBD1 (5 bases). CDR1 and CDR2 (germline): SGHTA, FQGNSA. The V gene lost 2 bases and the J gene lost 2 bases, with 13 bases spanning the gap. The CDR3 covers 16 residues. CDR3 region: CASSLSGDRGNQPQHF. CDR3 in DNA: TGTGCCAGCAGCTTATCGGGGGACCGAGGCAATCAGCCCCAGCATTTT.

The chain joins TRBV7-2 to TRBJ1-2, with D possibly matching TRBD1 (6 bases). This CDR3 comprises 14 residues. The V gene's germline CDR1 is SGHTA and CDR2 FQGNSA. V was cut by 3 bases and J by 4 bases, with 12 bases left in between. The CDR3 DNA reads as TGTGCCAGCAGCTTTGGGGGCACGTCCTATGGCTACACCTTC. Amino acids: CASSFGGTSYGYTF. Full variable domain (rest looked up from reference TRBV7-2 and TRBJ1-2): GAGVSQSPSNKVTEKGKDVELRCDPISGHTALYWYRQSLGQGLEFLIYFQGNSAPDKSGLPSDRFSAERTGGSVSTLTIQRTQQEDSAVYLCASSFGGTSYGYTFGSGTRLTVV.

The CDR3 nucleotides read TGTGCCAGCAGCGCCCCAGACCGGGGATCACCCCTCCACTTT. It encodes CASSAPDRGSPLHF. V and J are TRBV5-4 and TRBJ1-6, with D unresolved. The CDR3 consists of 14 residues. CDR1 and CDR2 (germline): SGHNT, YYREEE (reference sequence). The germline V and J ends were trimmed by 4 bases and 10 bases, with 15 bases remaining between them.

This chain links TRBV30 with TRBJ2-5, with 11 bases fitting TRBD2. The trim removed 0 bases at V and 2 bases at J, leaving 11 bases unmatched. Germline CDR1 reads GTSNPN; CDR2 reads SVGIG (reference sequence). The CDR3 runs to 18 residues. CDR3 sequence reads: CAWSVRLAGKWGQETQYF. Written as DNA, the CDR3 is TGTGCCTGGAGTGTGCGACTAGCGGGAAAATGGGGGCAAGAGACCCAGTACTTC.